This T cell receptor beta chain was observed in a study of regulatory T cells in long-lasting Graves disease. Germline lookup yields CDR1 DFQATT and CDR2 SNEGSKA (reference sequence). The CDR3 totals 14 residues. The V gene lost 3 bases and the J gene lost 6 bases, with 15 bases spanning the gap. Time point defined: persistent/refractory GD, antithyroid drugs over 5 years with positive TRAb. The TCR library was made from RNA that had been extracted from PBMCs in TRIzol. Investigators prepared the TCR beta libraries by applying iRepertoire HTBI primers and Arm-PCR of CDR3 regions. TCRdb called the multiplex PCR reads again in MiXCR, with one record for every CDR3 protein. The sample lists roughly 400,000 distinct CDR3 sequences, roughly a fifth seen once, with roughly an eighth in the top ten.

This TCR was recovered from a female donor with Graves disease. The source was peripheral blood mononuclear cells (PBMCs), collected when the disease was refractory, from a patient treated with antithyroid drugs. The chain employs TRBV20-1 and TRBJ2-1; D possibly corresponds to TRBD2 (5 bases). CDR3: CSASVGNARNEQFF. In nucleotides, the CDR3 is TGCAGTGCTAGCGTCGGGAACGCGCGCAATGAGCAGTTCTTC.